The 22 T cell receptor beta chains given below trace back to one sample, sequenced in a study of OX40 agonist ivuxolimab in advanced cancers. Generated by immunoSEQ multiplex PCR, the TCRdb table keeps only in-frame clones and is missing some. The sample comprises more than 50,000 clones, 89% of which are singletons, and 12% rests with the top ten. The sequencing used CD4+ or CD8+ T cells sorted from blood, collected in a trial of the OX40 agonist ivuxolimab. These receptors were collected from an adult with an advanced solid tumor such as melanoma, head and neck, liver or kidney cancer.

This clone came up a few times. The chain uses TRBV7-8 and TRBJ2-7; D tentatively reads TRBD1 or TRBD2 (6 bases each). The CDR3 spans 13 residues. V was pared by 5 bases and J by 7 bases, with 15 bases between. Germline loops: CDR1 SGHVS, CDR2 FQNEAQ. CDR3 loop: CASSPGASWEQYF. The CDR3 nucleotides read TGTGCCAGCAGCCCGGGGGCCTCGTGGGAGCAGTACTTC. Filled out from reference TRBV7-8 and TRBJ2-7, the complete variable domain reads GAGVSQSPRYKVAKRGQDVALRCDPISGHVSLFWYQQALGQGPEFLTYFQNEAQLDKSGLPSDRFFAERPEGSVSTLKIQRTQQEDSAVYLCASSPGASWEQYFGPGTRLTVT.

V usage is TRBV5-1 and J usage is TRBJ2-3; weak D call: TRBD2 (7 bases). V dropped 3 bases and J dropped 2 bases, with 19 bases sitting between them. The CDR3 length is 17 residues. Germline V gene lookup returns CDR1 SGHRS and CDR2 YFSETQ. Here the CDR3 reads CASSSWRIGGDTDTQYF. CDR3 nucleotide sequence: TGCGCCAGCAGCTCTTGGAGAATAGGGGGGGACACAGATACGCAGTATTTT.

The DNA of the CDR3 is TGCGCCAGCAGCCCCAATCCAGGGACAGGGTTGGGAGATACGCAGTATTTT. It codes for CASSPNPGTGLGDTQYF. V is TRBV5-1 and J is TRBJ2-3, with TRBD1 identical over 9 bases. Germline CDR1 SGHRS, CDR2 YFSETQ. Germline trimming cut 4 bases from V and 5 bases from J; bases unmatched to any gene: 14. The CDR3 length is 17 residues.

This clone was seen only once. The gene calls are TRBV28 and TRBJ2-1, with 7 bases matching TRBD1. This CDR3 is 19 amino acids long. The J segment lost 0 bases and the V segment lost 6 bases, leaving 17 bases of the junction unmatched. CDR1 MDHEN and CDR2 SYDVKM come from the germline V gene. This CDR3 is CASSSTFRDSGFSYNEQFF. CDR3 DNA: TGTGCCAGCAGCTCGACCTTTCGGGACAGTGGTTTCTCCTACAATGAGCAGTTCTTC.

CDR3 protein: CASDSVVADTQYF. The CDR3, as DNA: TGTGCCTCCGACAGTGTTGTCGCAGATACGCAGTATTTT. The J gene is TRBJ2-3, the V gene TRBV30, with D perhaps TRBD1 (5 bases). The CDR3 contains 13 residues. V was trimmed by 7 bases and J by 4 bases, leaving 15 bases between them. The germline CDR1 and CDR2 sequences are GTSNPN and SVGIG (reference sequence).

This clone was detected only once. The V call is TRBV28, the J call TRBJ2-7; 8 bases match TRBD1. This CDR3 is 16 amino acids long. Germline loops: CDR1 MDHEN, CDR2 SYDVKM. The V segment lost 6 bases and the J segment 2 bases; nucleotides outside the gene matches: 12. DNA of the CDR3: TGTGCCAGCAGGAACACTCAGGGGGCCACCCCCTACGAGCAGTACTTC. Encoded protein: CASRNTQGATPYEQYF. Filled out from reference TRBV28 and TRBJ2-7, the complete variable domain reads DVKVTQSSRYLVKRTGEKVFLECVQDMDHENMFWYRQDPGLGLRLIYFSYDVKMKEKGDIPEGYSVSREKKERFSLILESASTNQTSMYLCASRNTQGATPYEQYFGPGTRLTVT.

The J gene is TRBJ2-1, the V gene TRBV11-2, with 12 bases identical to TRBD2. V lost 1 base and J lost 9; bases outside the gene matches: 10. The CDR3 sequence is 17 residues long. The germline CDR1 and CDR2 sequences are SGHAT and FQNNGV. CDR3 in DNA: TGTGCCAGCAGCTTAGTAGGGGAGACTAGCGGGAGATCTGAGCAGTTCTTC. Protein product: CASSLVGETSGRSEQFF.

V usage is TRBV5-8 and J usage is TRBJ1-1; 10 bases match TRBD1. V lost 5 bases and J lost 6; bases outside the gene matches: 7. This CDR3 has 14 amino acids. Germline V gene lookup returns CDR1 SGHTS and CDR2 YDEGEE. The CDR3 region is CASSPRTGGPEAFF. The CDR3 DNA is TGTGCCAGCAGTCCAAGGACAGGGGGGCCTGAAGCTTTCTTT.

The V call is TRBV11-2, the J call TRBJ2-1; TRBD1 agrees at 11 bases. CDR3 length equals 14 residues. Germline CDR1 is SGHAT and CDR2 is FQNNGV. V lost 5 bases, J lost 9 bases, and 6 bases stayed unmatched. CDR3 DNA: TGTGCCAGCAGCCACGGGACAGGGGGTTTTGAGCAGTTCTTC. It specifies CASSHGTGGFEQFF.

V and J are TRBV5-1 and TRBJ2-3; D ambiguous. Germline V gene data show CDR1 as SGHRS and CDR2 as YFSETQ. The CDR3 contains 14 residues. Trimming removed 2 bases at V and 6 bases at J, with 13 bases between. CDR3 sequence (DNA): TGCGCCAGCAGCTTCAACTTCCTTGACGATACGCAGTATTTT. Translating gives CASSFNFLDDTQYF.

The chain recombines TRBV30 with TRBJ1-6; 7 bases line up with TRBD1. CDR3 size: 16 residues. Trimming removed 3 bases from V and 5 bases from J; junction bases left unmatched: 10. Germline V gene data show CDR1 as GTSNPN and CDR2 as SVGIG (reference sequence). CDR3: CAWRVEGAGHNSPLHF. CDR3 nucleotides: TGTGCCTGGAGAGTAGAGGGGGCCGGCCATAATTCACCCCTCCACTTT.

This clone was picked up a small number of times. This rearrangement joins TRBV29-1 to TRBJ2-3, with D maybe TRBD1 (6 bases). Trimming stripped 1 base from V and 4 bases from J, with 18 bases between. This CDR3 comprises 16 residues. Germline CDR1 SQVTM, CDR2 ANQGSEA. Written as DNA, the CDR3 is TGCAGCGTTGAAGGGGCCGCAGGGGACCCCCCAGATACGCAGTATTTT. Translated, it gives CSVEGAAGDPPDTQYF.

This chain connects TRBV29-1 to TRBJ1-5; D ambiguous. The germline V and J ends were trimmed by 0 bases and 3 bases, with 12 bases remaining between them. This CDR3 has 15 residues. Germline CDR1 SQVTM, CDR2 ANQGSEA. The CDR3 DNA reads as TGCAGCGTTGAAGATTTGGGCAGAATCAATCAGCCCCAGCATTTT. This gives the protein CSVEDLGRINQPQHF.

This clone was seen only once. The rearrangement joins TRBV7-6 to TRBJ2-2; possibly TRBD2 for D (6 bases). The length of the CDR3 is 17 residues. Germline CDR1 reads SGHVS; CDR2 reads FNYEAQ. The V end lost 5 bases, the J end lost 4 bases, and 20 bases lay between the germline ends. Here the CDR3 reads CASSPSSAGRATGELFF. CDR3 DNA: TGTGCCAGCAGCCCATCCTCAGCGGGCAGGGCCACCGGGGAGCTGTTTTTT. The full variable domain, its missing parts supplied by reference TRBV7-6 and TRBJ2-2, is GAGVSQSPRYKVTKRGQDVALRCDPISGHVSLYWYRQALGQGPEFLTYFNYEAQQDKSGLPNDRFSAERPEGSISTLTIQRTEQRDSAMYRCASSPSSAGRATGELFFGEGSRLTVL.

The rearrangement links TRBV19 to TRBJ2-2; 10 bases map to TRBD2. This CDR3 has 14 amino acids. V dropped 7 bases and J dropped 2; count of bases not matched to a gene: 1. Germline V gene lookup returns CDR1 LNHDA and CDR2 SQIVND (reference sequence). CDR3 sequence: CASTSGSNTGELFF. The CDR3 region has the DNA TGTGCCAGTACTAGCGGGAGTAACACCGGGGAGCTGTTTTTT.

This clone was picked up one time. The gene calls are TRBV6-1 and TRBJ1-1, with 7 nucleotides matching TRBD1. V shed 11 bases, J shed 1 base, and the junction held 7 bases outside the gene matches. CDR1 and CDR2 (germline): MNHNS, SASEGT. The CDR3 totals 13 residues. CDR3 protein: CAAKPGGNTEAFF. CDR3 DNA sequence: TGTGCCGCCAAGCCAGGGGGGAACACTGAAGCTTTCTTT.

V usage is TRBV7-9 and J usage is TRBJ2-1; 8 bases are shared with TRBD1. CDR3 length: 16 amino acids. CDR1 is SEHNR, CDR2 FQNEAQ, per germline (reference sequence). Trimming at V came to 1 base and at J to 12 bases, leaving 14 bases not matched to a gene. The CDR3 spells CASSLDPGGLTMGQFF. For the CDR3, the DNA is TGTGCCAGCAGCTTAGACCCAGGGGGCCTCACAATGGGGCAGTTCTTC.

The genes are TRBV9 and TRBJ2-7, with a weak D call TRBD1 (6 bases). The CDR3 is 17 residues long. Trimming shortened V by 2 bases and J by 5 bases, and 23 bases separated the two germline ends. The germline V gene has CDR1 SGDLS and CDR2 YYNGEE. CDR3 sequence: CASSVLTRTAVLNEQYF. Written as DNA, the CDR3 is TGTGCCAGCAGCGTCTTGACCCGGACAGCCGTTTTAAACGAGCAGTACTTC.

This sequence joins TRBV7-9 and TRBJ2-7, with 8 bases aligning to TRBD1. This CDR3 has 16 amino acids. V trimming: 5 bases; J trimming: 2 bases; junction bases outside the gene matches: 11. Germline CDR1 and CDR2: SEHNR and FQNEAQ (reference sequence). The CDR3 sequence: CASSPWTGSGPYEQYF. DNA for the CDR3: TGTGCCAGCAGCCCCTGGACAGGGAGTGGCCCCTACGAGCAGTACTTC.

The chain recombines TRBV14 with TRBJ2-7; TRBD2 is a possible D gene (6 bases). The germline CDR1 and CDR2 sequences are SGHDN and FVKESK. This CDR3 is built from 15 residues. Trimming left V 1 base short and J 3 bases short, with 13 bases between. The CDR3 region has the DNA TGTGCCAGCAGCCAAGTTGAGGGAGGCGGCTACGAGCAGTACTTC. It yields the protein CASSQVEGGGYEQYF.

The V gene is TRBV4-1, the J gene TRBJ2-7; 10 bases match TRBD2. V dropped 0 bases and J dropped 4; count of bases not matched to a gene: 6. The CDR3 has 16 residues. Germline values: CDR1 MGHRA, CDR2 YSYEKL. The CDR3, as DNA: TGCGCCAGCAGCCAAGAAGGGGCTAGCGGGAGATACGAGCAGTACTTC. Translation gives CASSQEGASGRYEQYF.

This chain uses TRBV7-9 with TRBJ2-3; 8 nucleotides line up with TRBD2. Trimming at V came to 2 bases and at J to 4 bases, leaving 5 bases not matched to a gene. Per the germline V gene, CDR1 is SEHNR and CDR2 is FQNEAQ (reference sequence). The CDR3 is made up of 15 amino acids. The CDR3 region is CASSLRGGPPDTQYF. In nucleotides, the CDR3 is TGTGCCAGCAGCTTACGGGGGGGCCCCCCAGATACGCAGTATTTT.